The entry below describes one TCR beta chain. The antigen remains undetermined. The data were taken from a study of cytomegalovirus exposure and HLA in healthy donors. General study points: Upon later analysis, TCR association rates were observed to vary by HLA locus, being highest for DRB1 and lowest for HLA-C.

In germline, CDR1 is SGHRS, CDR2 YFSETQ. V was pared by 0 bases and J by 3 bases, with 10 bases between. The CDR3 consists of 14 residues. Use of 60 Vbeta and 13 Jbeta primers characterized the PCR. TCRdb keeps only in-frame clones here, not all; method: immunoSEQ multiplex PCR. This table has 110,000 to 150,000 clones, more than 75% appearing once. Sequencing was done on a sample of PBMCs. The receptor was derived from a woman in her late teens or twenties in good health and CMV-seropositive. The J gene is TRBJ2-7, the V gene TRBV5-1, with D uncertain. The chain's CDR3 is CASSLGQAVYEQYF. The CDR3 bases are TGCGCCAGCAGCTTGGGTCAGGCTGTCTACGAGCAGTACTTC.